The subject of this entry is one T cell receptor (beta chain). Its antigen is undetermined. The sample is drawn from a study of OX40 agonist ivuxolimab in advanced cancers. Study results and caveats: Among patients with partial responses at 0.1-3.0 mg/kg, clonal expansion was among the lowest.

The CDR3 is 16 residues long. Per germline, CDR1 MNHEY and CDR2 SVGAGI. V was clipped by 2 bases and J by 7 bases; unmatched bases: 6. Measured with immunoSEQ multiplex PCR; TCRdb has only the in-frame clones, and not every one. Among roughly 24,000 clones, more than 80% were seen once, and the ten largest hold more than 6.5%. The sample here was CD4+ or CD8+ T cells sorted from blood, taken in a trial of the OX40 agonist ivuxolimab. The chain is built from TRBV6-5 and TRBJ1-4; 11 bases fit TRBD1. The source is an adult with an advanced solid tumor such as melanoma, head and neck, liver or kidney cancer. The CDR3 region has the DNA TGTGCCAGCAGTTACGGTGGACAGGGGGCTTTTGAAAAACTGTTTTTT. Its translation: CASSYGGQGAFEKLFF.